A single sample is the source of the 10 T cell receptor beta chains below, sequenced in a study of T cells after yellow fever vaccination. One entry per CDR3 protein, called by TCRdb with MiXCR from the 5' RACE reads. Among 450,000 to 650,000 distinct CDR3 sequences listed, 21% were seen once. The source was PBMCs, collected approximately 22 days after the first yellow fever vaccination. These receptors all come from a man aged 18 to 29 who received the YFV17D yellow fever vaccine.

The chain employs TRBV6-2 or TRBV6-3 and TRBJ2-7; D perhaps matches TRBD1 (5 bases). The CDR3 sequence is 16 residues long. Germline loops: CDR1 MNHEY, CDR2 SVGEGT. V shed 4 bases and J shed 0 bases, with 16 bases lying between them. The CDR3 region is CASSSRRQTLSYEQYF. The CDR3, as DNA: TGTGCCAGCAGTTCCCGGAGACAGACCCTCTCCTACGAGCAGTACTTC.

This clonotype was counted many times. V gene TRBV7-3 combines with J gene TRBJ2-1; D is uncertain. CDR3 size: 13 residues. Germline assignment: CDR1 SGHTA and CDR2 FQGTGA. Deletions cut 1 base from V and 5 bases from J, with 6 bases between. This CDR3 reads CASSLSTNNEQFF. DNA for the CDR3: TGTGCCAGCAGCTTAAGTACGAACAATGAGCAGTTCTTC.

This chain joins TRBV7-2 and TRBJ1-5; D not certain. The CDR3 has 13 amino acids. Germline V gives CDR1 SGHTA, CDR2 FQGNSA. The V end lost 2 bases, the J end lost 5 bases, and 7 bases lay between the germline ends. Here the CDR3 DNA reads TGTGCCAGCAGCTTATTCGTCGATCAGCCCCAGCATTTT. Residues: CASSLFVDQPQHF.

In DNA form, the CDR3 reads TGCGCCAGCAGCTCTGGACAACTCACCGGGGAGCTGTTTTTT. Its translation is CASSSGQLTGELFF. The V and J genes are TRBV5-1 and TRBJ2-2, with D maybe TRBD1 (5 bases). Germline-derived CDR1 and CDR2 are SGHRS and YFSETQ. The CDR3 spans 14 residues. Between the trimmed V and J ends, which lost 3 bases and 4 bases, there was a span of 10 bases. Using reference TRBV5-1 and TRBJ2-2 for the parts outside the CDR3, the full variable domain is KAGVTQTPRYLIKTRGQQVTLSCSPISGHRSVSWYQQTPGQGLQFLFEYFSETQRNKGNFPGRFSGRQFSNSRSEMNVSTLELGDSALYLCASSSGQLTGELFFGEGSRLTVL.

V is TRBV6-2 or TRBV6-3 and J is TRBJ1-2; D gene unclear. The V gene's germline CDR1 is MNHEY and CDR2 SVGEGT. This CDR3 is built from 13 residues. Trimming left V 10 bases short and J 7 bases short, with 19 bases between. DNA for the CDR3: TGTGCCATTCGCCGTGACGGTGTCTCTGGCTACACCTTC. It is translated as CAIRRDGVSGYTF.

The V and J genes are TRBV30 and TRBJ2-3; D is uncertain. This CDR3 comprises 15 residues. CDR1 GTSNPN and CDR2 SVGIG come from the germline V gene (reference sequence). The V end lost 4 bases, the J end lost 2 bases, and 16 bases lay between the germline ends. The CDR3 loop is CAWTLLRGFTDTQYF. CDR3 DNA: TGTGCCTGGACTCTACTTCGAGGATTCACAGATACGCAGTATTTT.

This clonotype has a count of ten or more. The chain couples TRBV10-3 to TRBJ2-3, with 8 bases matching TRBD2. The V gene end was trimmed by 3 bases and the J gene end by 3 bases; junction bases not matched to a gene: 2. This CDR3 has 14 residues. Germline values: CDR1 ENHRY, CDR2 SYGVKD. CDR3 DNA: TGTGCCATCAGTGATCAGCGGGGGACAGATACGCAGTATTTT. Translation gives CAISDQRGTDTQYF.

This clonotype was detected a few times. The rearrangement uses TRBV5-1 and TRBJ1-1; perhaps TRBD1 as D (5 bases). The CDR3 covers 12 residues. CDR1 is SGHRS, CDR2 YFSETQ, per germline. V dropped 3 bases and J dropped 9 bases, with 12 bases sitting between them. CDR3 nucleotide sequence: TGCGCCAGCAGCTCCCTCGGGGGAAAAGCTTTCTTT. It yields the protein CASSSLGGKAFF.

This clonotype was counted a few times. The rearrangement links TRBV24-1 to TRBJ2-3; D is possibly TRBD2 (6 bases). This CDR3 region has 17 residues. The germline V and J ends were trimmed by 5 bases and 5 bases, with 22 bases remaining between them. Germline V gives CDR1 KGHDR, CDR2 SFDVKD. CDR3 region: CATSVPWGEGSKDTQYF. The CDR3 coding sequence is TGTGCCACCAGTGTTCCCTGGGGGGAAGGGTCCAAAGATACGCAGTATTTT.

This clonotype was detected many times. This chain connects TRBV9 to TRBJ1-3; D remains ambiguous. In germline, CDR1 is SGDLS, CDR2 YYNGEE. V was pared by 4 bases and J by 0 bases, with 8 bases between. This CDR3 is built from 14 residues. CDR3 sequence: CASSPGSSGNTIYF. CDR3 DNA sequence: TGTGCCAGCAGCCCCGGGTCCTCTGGAAACACCATATATTTT.